This is a list of T cell receptor beta chains from one sample in a study of T cells in pancreatic ductal adenocarcinoma. Produced via immunoSEQ multiplex PCR; TCRdb's table is partial and in-frame only. The sample consists of about 9,400 clones, 67% of them appearing once. The sequenced material came from pancreatic tumor tissue. Receptors were obtained from a human donor with pancreatic ductal adenocarcinoma. Each CDR3 is given with its conserved first and last residue. Each record gives: D gene, clone size, V gene, CDR3 length, J gene, CDR3 protein, CDR3 DNA. A D gene is named only where the DNA matches it firmly. A clone size is listed for some rows: how often the clone was seen (once, few, many), or a class if it is expanded.

NA	NA	TRBV11-3	13	TRBJ2-3	CASSLEGTDTQYF	TGTGCCAGCAGCTTAGAGGGAACAGATACGCAGTATTTT
NA	once	TRBV7-9	11	TRBJ2-1	CASSLANEQFF	TGTGCCAGCAGCTTAGCGAATGAGCAGTTCTTC
NA	once	TRBV7-2	16	TRBJ2-7	CASSFLGRADYYEQYF	TGTGCCAGCAGCTTTCTCGGGAGAGCGGATTACTACGAGCAGTACTTC
NA	NA	TRBV11-1	16	TRBJ2-2	CASSFLGGRYTGELFF	TGTGCCAGCAGCTTCTTGGGGGGGCGTTACACCGGGGAGCTGTTTTTT
TRBD2	NA	TRBV7-3	16	TRBJ2-1	CASSLVAGLGNNEQFF	TGTGCCAGCAGCTTAGTAGCGGGATTGGGGAATAATGAGCAGTTCTTC
NA	NA	TRBV7-8	14	TRBJ2-7	CASRVSGHAYEQYF	TGTGCCAGCAGGGTTAGCGGCCACGCTTACGAGCAGTACTTC
NA	NA	TRBV4-2	15	TRBJ2-3	CASSQGGGRTDTQYF	TGTGCCAGCAGCCAGGGCGGGGGCCGCACAGATACGCAGTATTTT
TRBD2	NA	TRBV2	15	TRBJ2-7	CASSHRHVGGGEQYF	TGTGCCAGCAGCCACCGGCACGTCGGGGGGGGAGAGCAGTACTTC
NA	NA	TRBV5-1	13	TRBJ2-5	CASSQQIQETQYF	TGCGCCAGCAGCCAGCAGATTCAAGAGACCCAGTACTTC
TRBD2	NA	TRBV7-3	16	TRBJ2-3	CASSPTGTSLSDTQYF	TGTGCCAGCAGCCCAACCGGGACTAGTTTATCAGATACGCAGTATTTT
NA	NA	TRBV15	14	TRBJ1-5	CATGRHDSNQPQHF	TGTGCCACCGGTAGGCATGATAGCAATCAGCCCCAGCATTTT
NA	NA	TRBV28	12	TRBJ1-2	CASSQSNYGYTF	TGTGCCAGCAGTCAGTCTAACTATGGCTACACCTTC
TRBD1	NA	TRBV27	17	TRBJ1-6	CASSFTRQGVGNSPLHF	TGTGCCAGCAGTTTTACGAGACAGGGGGTGGGTAATTCACCCCTCCACTTT
NA	few	TRBV19	14	TRBJ2-7	CASSTEVVPYEQYF	TGTGCCAGTAGTACCGAGGTCGTCCCCTACGAGCAGTACTTC
NA	few	TRBV19	14	TRBJ1-5	CASSIVGAPQPQHF	TGTGCCAGTAGTATAGTGGGGGCACCTCAGCCCCAGCATTTT
NA	NA	TRBV5-6	16	TRBJ2-7	CASSLGPLDSTYEQYF	TGTGCCAGCAGCTTGGGGCCCCTGGACAGCACCTACGAGCAGTACTTC
TRBD2	NA	TRBV4-1	17	TRBJ2-1	CASSAGRGGRADNEQFF	TGCGCCAGCAGCGCGGGACGTGGCGGGAGGGCCGACAATGAGCAGTTCTTC
TRBD1	few	TRBV6-1	15	TRBJ1-2	CASSAAGQESYGYTF	TGTGCCAGCAGTGCCGCGGGACAGGAAAGCTATGGCTACACCTTC
NA	few	TRBV19	14	TRBJ1-5	CASSQQGSGQPQHF	TGTGCCAGCTCTCAGCAGGGGTCGGGTCAGCCCCAGCATTTT
NA	medium-sized	TRBV7-3	13	TRBJ1-1	CASSAQANTEAFF	TGTGCCAGCAGCGCACAGGCGAACACTGAAGCTTTCTTT
TRBD1	NA	TRBV6-5	14	TRBJ2-7	CASSRRDRGAEQYF	TGTGCCAGCAGTCGCCGGGACAGGGGGGCCGAGCAGTACTTC
NA	NA	TRBV10-3	13	TRBJ2-7	CAIRLDGSYEQYF	TGTGCCATCAGGCTGGACGGATCCTACGAGCAGTACTTC
TRBD2	few	TRBV10-3	15	TRBJ2-1	CAISESGGSYNEQFF	TGTGCCATCAGTGAGTCGGGAGGGTCCTACAATGAGCAGTTCTTC
TRBD2	few	TRBV2	14	TRBJ2-2	CASSVGLTSGELFF	TGTGCCAGCAGTGTGGGACTAACCTCCGGGGAGCTGTTTTTT
NA	NA	TRBV5-6	16	TRBJ2-1	CASSSTSFGTGAGVFF	NA
NA	NA	TRBV27	13	TRBJ1-1	CASSPRGYTEAFF	TGTGCCAGCAGTCCCCGGGGGTACACTGAAGCTTTCTTT
NA	medium-sized	TRBV11-1	14	TRBJ2-1	CASSFGGNYNEQFF	TGTGCCAGCAGCTTCGGCGGGAACTACAATGAGCAGTTCTTC
NA	once	TRBV7-2	13	TRBJ2-1	CASSLVVNNEQFF	TGTGCCAGCAGCTTAGTTGTTAACAATGAGCAGTTCTTC
NA	NA	TRBV5-1	14	TRBJ1-1	CASSPGDTGFFAFF	TGCGCCAGCAGCCCCGGAGACACAGGTTTTTTTGCTTTCTTT
TRBD2	medium-sized	TRBV2	19	TRBJ2-7	CASSVPTSGGTRTPYEQYF	TGTGCCAGCAGTGTCCCGACTAGCGGGGGGACTCGTACTCCCTACGAGCAGTACTTC
TRBD2	NA	TRBV5-4	17	TRBJ2-1	CASTWGGTSDSYNEQFF	TGTGCCAGCACTTGGGGGGGGACCTCCGACTCCTACAATGAGCAGTTCTTC
TRBD2	NA	TRBV10-2	13	TRBJ2-7	CASRYREDYEQYF	TGCGCCAGCAGATATCGGGAGGACTACGAGCAGTACTTC
NA	NA	TRBV11-2	17	TRBJ1-4	CASSLDWARGYREKLFF	TGTGCCAGCAGCTTAGATTGGGCTCGGGGTTATAGAGAAAAACTGTTTTTT
NA	few	TRBV4-2	15	TRBJ1-1	CASSQVQSLSPEAFF	TGTGCCAGCAGCCAAGTACAGAGTCTTAGTCCTGAAGCTTTCTTT
TRBD2	NA	TRBV18	19	TRBJ2-1	CASSLLGLATSSSYNEQFF	TGTGCCAGCTCACTACTCGGACTAGCTACCTCTAGCTCCTACAATGAGCAGTTCTTC
TRBD1	NA	TRBV18	18	TRBJ1-5	CASSPLRQGANSNQPQHF	TGTGCCAGCTCACCCCTCCGACAGGGGGCAAATAGCAATCAGCCCCAGCATTTT